This T cell receptor (beta chain) derives from a study of Ad26.COV2.S vaccination and SARS-CoV-2 variants. Indicated treatment: some 20 received Ad26.COV2.S at low or high dose, single or two shots; about 5 received placebo; per-sample allocation not given. At day 63 after the first vaccine or placebo injection, samples were drawn. An adult of 18-55 years in Boston served as donor. V was cut by 5 bases and J by 6 bases, with 8 bases left in between. Germline V CDR1 and CDR2: SGHTA, FQGNSA. This CDR3 is built from 12 residues. Repertoires were generated with immunoSEQ multiplex PCR, while TCRdb's copy carries only in-frame clones and drops some. The table has a few hundred thousand clones, approximately 87% seen once. Details on this clone: Its antigen is as yet unknown.

Study-level findings and limits: TCR breadth and depth analyses may have underestimated total T cell responses. Vaccine and placebo groups showed comparable non-spike TCR breadth.

The chain is built from TRBV7-2 and TRBJ2-1; D is undetermined. Sequenced here: peripheral blood, sampled in a trial of Ad26.COV2.S vaccine versus placebo. This TCR derives from a person aged 18-65 years who received the Ad26.COV2.S COVID-19 vaccine or a placebo. CDR3 DNA: TGTGCCAGCAGCGCCAGTCTCAATGAGCAGTTCTTC. It specifies CASSASLNEQFF.